Each of the 12 T cell receptor beta chains below was sequenced from the same sample in a study of CD8 T cells in Susac syndrome. RNA in amounts of about 0.5 to 1 ug was reverse transcribed with random hexamers. Each CDR3 protein is one row after TCRdb ran MiXCR on the immunoSEQ multiplex PCR reads. The sample has 150,000 to 160,000 distinct CDR3 sequences, approximately 95% seen once; the top ten hold approximately 0.17%. The sequencing input was CD4+ T cells from PBMCs. The source is a human donor with Susac syndrome.

CDR3 nucleotides: TGTGCCAGCAGTTTAGGTCTTGCTCCGCCCGGCTACACCTTC. Translated: CASSLGLAPPGYTF. This chain connects TRBV12-3 or TRBV12-4 to TRBJ1-2; D is ambiguous. V lost 1 base and J 8 bases, leaving 14 bases between the germline ends. The CDR3 loop spans 14 amino acids.

The chain combines TRBV13 with TRBJ2-7, with D perhaps being TRBD1 or TRBD2 (6 bases each). From germline, CDR1 is PRHDT and CDR2 FYEKMQ (reference sequence). CDR3 length: 16 amino acids. Trimming removed 6 bases from V and 0 bases from J, with 18 bases in between. The chain's CDR3 is CASRPFGGTSSYEQYF. The CDR3 region has the DNA TGTGCCAGCAGGCCTTTTGGGGGGACATCCTCCTACGAGCAGTACTTC.

The chain links TRBV4-2 to TRBJ1-5, with D maybe TRBD1 (5 bases). V shed 5 bases and J shed 3 bases, with 11 bases lying between them. The germline gives CDR1 LGHNA, CDR2 YNFKEQ. The CDR3 is 14 amino acids. DNA of the CDR3: TGTGCCAGCAGCTCCGGGACCTTCAATCAGCCCCAGCATTTT. It is translated as CASSSGTFNQPQHF.

The genes are TRBV11-2 and TRBJ2-5; TRBD1 might be the D (5 bases). Germline CDR1 is SGHAT and CDR2 is FQNNGV. The CDR3 is 13 amino acids. Trimming took off 3 bases at V and 1 base at J, with 6 bases between the two ends. The CDR3 DNA follows: TGTGCCAGCAGCTTTCAGGGCCAAGAGACCCAGTACTTC. Residues: CASSFQGQETQYF.

This rearrangement joins TRBV4-1 to TRBJ1-2, with 9 bases matching TRBD1. In germline, CDR1 is MGHRA, CDR2 YSYEKL. The CDR3 consists of 15 residues. The ends lost 3 bases at V and 8 bases at J; junction bases unmatched: 10. The CDR3 is CASSHPGTGRYGYTF. Written as DNA, the CDR3 is TGCGCCAGCAGCCACCCTGGGACAGGGAGGTACGGCTACACCTTC.

This chain links TRBV11-2 with TRBJ2-1; 8 positions match TRBD2. This CDR3 comprises 13 residues. Germline assignment: CDR1 SGHAT and CDR2 FQNNGV. The junction had 4 bases not matched to a gene; V was cut back by 6 bases and J by 6 bases. The CDR3 spells CASRAGGRNEQFF. DNA of the CDR3: TGTGCCAGCAGGGCGGGGGGCCGCAATGAGCAGTTCTTC.

The rearrangement joins TRBV20-1 to TRBJ2-7, with D unresolved. Germline V gene sequence: CDR1 DFQATT, CDR2 SNEGSKA (reference sequence). V dropped 0 bases and J dropped 3 bases, with 12 bases sitting between them. The CDR3 spans 14 residues. CDR3: CSARDLGRVYEQYF. The CDR3 DNA reads TGCAGTGCTAGAGATTTGGGCAGAGTCTACGAGCAGTACTTC.

The rearrangement joins TRBV5-1 to TRBJ2-7, with 7 nucleotides matching TRBD2. The CDR3 contains 15 residues. Germline lookup yields CDR1 SGHRS and CDR2 YFSETQ. J lost 0 bases, V lost 3 bases, and 6 bases had no gene match. The CDR3 spells CASSSSGTISYEQYF. In DNA, the CDR3 is TGCGCCAGCAGCTCTTCTGGGACTATCTCCTACGAGCAGTACTTC. Drawing the rest from reference TRBV5-1 and TRBJ2-7, the complete variable domain is KAGVTQTPRYLIKTRGQQVTLSCSPISGHRSVSWYQQTPGQGLQFLFEYFSETQRNKGNFPGRFSGRQFSNSRSEMNVSTLELGDSALYLCASSSSGTISYEQYFGPGTRLTVT.

The rearrangement uses TRBV12-3 or TRBV12-4 and TRBJ1-6; D is uncertain. CDR3 length equals 13 residues. V lost 1 base to trimming and J lost 9 bases, with 7 bases between them. CDR3 DNA: TGTGCCAGCAGTTTAGGGGAGGTTTCACCCCTCCACTTT. It yields the protein CASSLGEVSPLHF.

The chain joins TRBV6-5 to TRBJ2-5; 10 positions agree with TRBD2. V gave up 5 bases and J gave up 2 bases; unmatched junction bases: 5. The CDR3 is made up of 15 amino acids. The germline CDR1 and CDR2 sequences are MNHEY and SVGAGI. This CDR3 is CASSASGGEQETQYF. Here the CDR3 DNA reads TGTGCCAGCAGTGCTAGCGGGGGAGAGCAAGAGACCCAGTACTTC.

The chain joins TRBV6-2 or TRBV6-3 to TRBJ2-3, with D possibly matching TRBD2 (5 bases). The CDR3 runs 17 residues. V lost 3 bases, J lost 2 bases, and 18 bases lay in between. In germline, CDR1 is MNHEY, CDR2 SVGEGT. The CDR3 region is CASSYTPLRDITDTQYF. The DNA of the CDR3 is TGTGCCAGCAGTTATACCCCCCTGAGGGATATCACAGATACGCAGTATTTT.

The rearrangement links TRBV5-6 to TRBJ2-7, with D uncertain. The CDR3 contains 15 residues. V was cut by 3 bases and J by 2 bases, with 15 bases left in between. Germline V gene data show CDR1 as SGHDT and CDR2 as YYEEEE. The CDR3 sequence: CASSSALDLTYEQYF. Written as DNA, the CDR3 is TGTGCCAGCAGCTCGGCGCTAGACTTAACCTACGAGCAGTACTTC.